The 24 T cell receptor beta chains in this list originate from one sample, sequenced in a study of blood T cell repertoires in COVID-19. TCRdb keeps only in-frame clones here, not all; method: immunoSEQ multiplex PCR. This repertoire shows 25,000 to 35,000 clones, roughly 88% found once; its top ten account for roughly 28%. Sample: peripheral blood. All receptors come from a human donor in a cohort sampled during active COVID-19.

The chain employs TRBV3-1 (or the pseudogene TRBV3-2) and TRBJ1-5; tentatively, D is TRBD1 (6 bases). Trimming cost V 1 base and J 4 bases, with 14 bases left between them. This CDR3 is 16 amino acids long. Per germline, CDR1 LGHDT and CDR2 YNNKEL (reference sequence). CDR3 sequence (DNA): TGTGCCAGCAGCCAAGGACAGGCAGGGATGAATCAGCCCCAGCATTTT. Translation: CASSQGQAGMNQPQHF.

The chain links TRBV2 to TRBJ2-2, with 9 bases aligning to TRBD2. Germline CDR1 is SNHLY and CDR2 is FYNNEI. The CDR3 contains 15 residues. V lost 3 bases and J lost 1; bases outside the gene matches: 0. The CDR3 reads CASSETSGNTGELFF. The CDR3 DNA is TGTGCCAGCAGTGAGACTAGCGGGAACACCGGGGAGCTGTTTTTT. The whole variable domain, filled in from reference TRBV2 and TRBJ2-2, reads EPEVTQTPSHQVTQMGQEVILRCVPISNHLYFYWYRQILGQKVEFLVSFYNNEISEKSEIFDDQFSVERPDGSNFTLKIRSTKLEDSAMYFCASSETSGNTGELFFGEGSRLTVL.

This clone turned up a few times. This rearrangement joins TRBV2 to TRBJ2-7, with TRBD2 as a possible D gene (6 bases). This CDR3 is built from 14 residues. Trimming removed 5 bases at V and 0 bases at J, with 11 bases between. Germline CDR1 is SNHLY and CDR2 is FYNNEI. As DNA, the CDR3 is TGTGCCAGCAGTCGCGGGACGAGCTCCTACGAGCAGTACTTC. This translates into CASSRGTSSYEQYF.

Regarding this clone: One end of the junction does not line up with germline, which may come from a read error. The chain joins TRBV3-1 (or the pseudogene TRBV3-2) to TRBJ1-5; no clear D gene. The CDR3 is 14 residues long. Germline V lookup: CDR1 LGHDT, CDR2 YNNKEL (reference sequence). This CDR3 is CASSQAHSNQPQHF. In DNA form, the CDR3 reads TGTGCCAGCAGTCAAGCACATAGCAATCAGCCCCAGCATTTT.

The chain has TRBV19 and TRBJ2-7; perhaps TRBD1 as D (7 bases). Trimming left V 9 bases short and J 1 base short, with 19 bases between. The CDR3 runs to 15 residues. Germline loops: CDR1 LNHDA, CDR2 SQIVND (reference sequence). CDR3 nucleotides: TGTGCCAGCGAGGGCGGGACAGTTGGATCCTACGAGCAGTACTTC. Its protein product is CASEGGTVGSYEQYF.

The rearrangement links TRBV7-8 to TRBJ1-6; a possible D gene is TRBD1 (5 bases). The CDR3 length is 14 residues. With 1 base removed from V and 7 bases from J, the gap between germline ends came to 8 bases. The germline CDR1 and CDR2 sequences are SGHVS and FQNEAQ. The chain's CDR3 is CASSLVRQNSPLHF. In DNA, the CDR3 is TGTGCCAGCAGCTTAGTTAGACAGAATTCACCCCTCCACTTT.

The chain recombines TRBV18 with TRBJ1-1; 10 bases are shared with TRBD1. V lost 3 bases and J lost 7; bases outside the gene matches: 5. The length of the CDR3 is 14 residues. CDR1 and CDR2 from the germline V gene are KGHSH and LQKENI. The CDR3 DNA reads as TGTGCCAGCTCACCGGGACAGGGGAGAGGTGAAGCTTTCTTT. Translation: CASSPGQGRGEAFF.

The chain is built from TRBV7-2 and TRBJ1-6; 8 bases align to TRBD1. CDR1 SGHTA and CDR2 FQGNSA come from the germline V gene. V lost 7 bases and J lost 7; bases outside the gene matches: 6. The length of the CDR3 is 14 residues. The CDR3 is CASKDRARNSPLHF. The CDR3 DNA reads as TGTGCCAGCAAGGACAGGGCGCGGAATTCACCCCTCCACTTT.

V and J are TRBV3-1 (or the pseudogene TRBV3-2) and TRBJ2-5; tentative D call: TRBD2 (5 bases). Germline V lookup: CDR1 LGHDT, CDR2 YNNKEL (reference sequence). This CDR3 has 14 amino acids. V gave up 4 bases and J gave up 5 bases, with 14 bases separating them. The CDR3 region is CASSPRRGGETQYF. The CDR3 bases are TGTGCCAGCAGCCCCCGTCGGGGTGGGGAGACCCAGTACTTC.

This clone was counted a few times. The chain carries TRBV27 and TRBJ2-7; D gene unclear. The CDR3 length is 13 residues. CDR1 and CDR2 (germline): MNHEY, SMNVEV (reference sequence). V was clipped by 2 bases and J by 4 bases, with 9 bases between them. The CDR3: CASSLPVRYEQYF. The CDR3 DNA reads TGTGCCAGCAGTTTACCCGTGAGGTACGAGCAGTACTTC.

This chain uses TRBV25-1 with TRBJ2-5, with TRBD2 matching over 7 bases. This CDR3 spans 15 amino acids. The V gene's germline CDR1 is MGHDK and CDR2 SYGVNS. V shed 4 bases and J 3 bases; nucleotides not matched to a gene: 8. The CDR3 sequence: CASSAHGGSKETQYF. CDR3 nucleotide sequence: TGTGCCAGCAGTGCGCACGGGGGGTCCAAAGAGACCCAGTACTTC.

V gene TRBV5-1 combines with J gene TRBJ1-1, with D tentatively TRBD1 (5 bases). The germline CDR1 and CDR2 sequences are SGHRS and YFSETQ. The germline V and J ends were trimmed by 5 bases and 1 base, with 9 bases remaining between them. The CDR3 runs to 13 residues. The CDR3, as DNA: TGCGCCAGCAGTGAGACAGCGAACACTGAAGCTTTCTTT. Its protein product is CASSETANTEAFF. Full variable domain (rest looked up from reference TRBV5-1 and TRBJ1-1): KAGVTQTPRYLIKTRGQQVTLSCSPISGHRSVSWYQQTPGQGLQFLFEYFSETQRNKGNFPGRFSGRQFSNSRSEMNVSTLELGDSALYLCASSETANTEAFFGQGTRLTVV.

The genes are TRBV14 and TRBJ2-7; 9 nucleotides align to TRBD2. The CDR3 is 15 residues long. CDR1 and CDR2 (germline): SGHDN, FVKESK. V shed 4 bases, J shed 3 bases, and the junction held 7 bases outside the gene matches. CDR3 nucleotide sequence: TGTGCCAGCAGCCGGAATCTAGCGGGGAGCTACGAGCAGTACTTC. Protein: CASSRNLAGSYEQYF.

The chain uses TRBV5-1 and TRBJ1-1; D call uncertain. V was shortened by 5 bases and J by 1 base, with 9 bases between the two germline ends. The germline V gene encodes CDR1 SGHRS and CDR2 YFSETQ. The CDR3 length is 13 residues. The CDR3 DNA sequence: TGCGCCAGCAGATACGACAAGAACACTGAAGCTTTCTTT. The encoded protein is CASRYDKNTEAFF.

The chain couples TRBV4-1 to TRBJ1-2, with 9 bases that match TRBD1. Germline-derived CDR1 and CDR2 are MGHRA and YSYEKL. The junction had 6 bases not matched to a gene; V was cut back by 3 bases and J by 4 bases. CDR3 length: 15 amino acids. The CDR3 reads CASSQRTGEGYGYTF. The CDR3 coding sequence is TGCGCCAGCAGCCAGCGGACAGGGGAGGGCTATGGCTACACCTTC.

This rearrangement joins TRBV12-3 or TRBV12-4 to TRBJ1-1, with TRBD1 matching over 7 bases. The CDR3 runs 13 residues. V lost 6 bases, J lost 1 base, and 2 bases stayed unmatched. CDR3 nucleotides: TGTGCCAGCAGCCAGGGGGGGAACACTGAAGCTTTCTTT. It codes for CASSQGGNTEAFF.

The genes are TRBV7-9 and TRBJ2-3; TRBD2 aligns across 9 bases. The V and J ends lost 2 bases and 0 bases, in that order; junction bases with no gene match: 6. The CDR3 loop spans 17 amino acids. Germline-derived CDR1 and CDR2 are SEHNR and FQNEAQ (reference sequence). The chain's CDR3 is CASSLWSGGTSTDTQYF. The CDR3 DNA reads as TGTGCCAGCAGCTTATGGAGCGGGGGGACTAGCACAGATACGCAGTATTTT.

In DNA form, the CDR3 reads TGTGCCAGCAGCCAAGCGGGACTAGCGGGGGAGGGTGGGAATGAGCAGTTCTTC. This gives the protein CASSQAGLAGEGGNEQFF. The chain uses TRBV4-2 and TRBJ2-1; TRBD2 aligns across 14 bases. J was trimmed by 7 bases and V by 1 base; bases with no gene match: 9. The CDR3 runs 18 residues. Germline V CDR1 and CDR2: LGHNA, YNFKEQ.

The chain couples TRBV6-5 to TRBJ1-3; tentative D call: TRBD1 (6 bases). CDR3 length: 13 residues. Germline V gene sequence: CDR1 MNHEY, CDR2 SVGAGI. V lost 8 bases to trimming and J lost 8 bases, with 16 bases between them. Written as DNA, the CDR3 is TGTGCCAGCTGCCTGGACAGCGGGGACACCATATATTTT. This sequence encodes CASCLDSGDTIYF.

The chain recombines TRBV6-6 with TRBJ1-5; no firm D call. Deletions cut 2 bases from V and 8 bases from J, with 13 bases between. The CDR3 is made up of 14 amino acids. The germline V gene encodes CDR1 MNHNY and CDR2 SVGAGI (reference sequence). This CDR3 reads CASSYNVLLEPQHF. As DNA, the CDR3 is TGTGCCAGCAGTTACAACGTACTTTTGGAGCCCCAGCATTTT.

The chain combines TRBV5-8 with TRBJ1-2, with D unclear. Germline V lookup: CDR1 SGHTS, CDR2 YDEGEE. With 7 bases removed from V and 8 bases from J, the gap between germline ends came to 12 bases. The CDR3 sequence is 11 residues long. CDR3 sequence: CASAEEGGYTF. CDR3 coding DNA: TGTGCCAGCGCCGAAGAGGGAGGCTACACCTTC.

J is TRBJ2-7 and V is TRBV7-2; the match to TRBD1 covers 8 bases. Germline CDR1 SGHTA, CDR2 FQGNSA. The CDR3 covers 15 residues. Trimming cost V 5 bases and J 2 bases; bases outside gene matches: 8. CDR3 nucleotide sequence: TGTGCCAGCAGCCCCCGGGCAGGGGGCACCTACGAGCAGTACTTC. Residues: CASSPRAGGTYEQYF.

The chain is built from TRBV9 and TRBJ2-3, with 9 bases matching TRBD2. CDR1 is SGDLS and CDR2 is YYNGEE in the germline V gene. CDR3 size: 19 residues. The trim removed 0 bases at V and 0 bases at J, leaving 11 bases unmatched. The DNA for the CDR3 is TGTGCCAGCAGCGTAGTAGGTGCGGGGGGGACATCTAGCACAGATACGCAGTATTTT. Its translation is CASSVVGAGGTSSTDTQYF.

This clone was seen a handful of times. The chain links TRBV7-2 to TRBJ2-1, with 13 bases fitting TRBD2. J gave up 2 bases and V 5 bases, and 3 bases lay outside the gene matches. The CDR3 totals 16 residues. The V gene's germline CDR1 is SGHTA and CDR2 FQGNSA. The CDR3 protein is CASSRTSGGAYNEQFF. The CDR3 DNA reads TGTGCCAGCAGCAGAACTAGCGGGGGGGCCTACAATGAGCAGTTCTTC.